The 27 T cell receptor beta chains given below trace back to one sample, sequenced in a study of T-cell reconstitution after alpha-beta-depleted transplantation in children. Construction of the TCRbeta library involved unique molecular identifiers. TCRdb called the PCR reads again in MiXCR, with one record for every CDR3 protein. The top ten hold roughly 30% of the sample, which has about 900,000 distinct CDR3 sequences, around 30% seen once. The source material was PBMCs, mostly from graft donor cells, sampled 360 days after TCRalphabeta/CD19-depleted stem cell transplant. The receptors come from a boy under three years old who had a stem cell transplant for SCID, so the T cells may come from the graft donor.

The CDR3 is CASDSGTSDTGELFF. CDR3 DNA: TGTGCCAGCGATTCCGGGACTAGCGACACCGGGGAGCTGTTTTTT. The chain is built from TRBV12-3 or TRBV12-4 and TRBJ2-2, with 10 bases matching TRBD2. The CDR3 has 15 residues. With V trimmed by 8 bases and J by 3 bases, 6 bases remained unmatched.

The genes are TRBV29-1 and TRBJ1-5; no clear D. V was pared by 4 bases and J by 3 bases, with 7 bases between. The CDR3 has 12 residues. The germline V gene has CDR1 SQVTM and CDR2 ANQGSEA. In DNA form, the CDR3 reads TGCAGCGTTGGAGGGCACAATCAGCCCCAGCATTTT. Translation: CSVGGHNQPQHF.

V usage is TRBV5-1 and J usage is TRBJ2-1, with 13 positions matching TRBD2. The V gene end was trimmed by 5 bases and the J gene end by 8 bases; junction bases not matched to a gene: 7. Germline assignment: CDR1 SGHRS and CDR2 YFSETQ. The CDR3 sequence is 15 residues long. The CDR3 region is CASRTSGGPVYEQFF. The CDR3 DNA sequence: TGCGCCAGCAGGACTAGCGGGGGGCCTGTGTATGAGCAGTTCTTC.

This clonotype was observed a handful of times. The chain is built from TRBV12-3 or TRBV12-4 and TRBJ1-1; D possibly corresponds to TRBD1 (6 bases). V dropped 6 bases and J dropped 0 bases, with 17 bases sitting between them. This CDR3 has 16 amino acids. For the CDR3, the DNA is TGTGCCAGCAGATTTAGGGGGGCCGGGATGAACACTGAAGCTTTCTTT. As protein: CASRFRGAGMNTEAFF.

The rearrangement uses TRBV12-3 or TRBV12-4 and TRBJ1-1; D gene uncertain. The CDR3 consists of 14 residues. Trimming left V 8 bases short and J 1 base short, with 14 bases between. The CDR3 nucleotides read TGTGCCAGCCGGATAGGGTCTTGGAACACTGAAGCTTTCTTT. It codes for CASRIGSWNTEAFF.

DNA of the CDR3: TGTGCCAGCAGCCCCTCAGGACTGGCAGATACGCAGTATTTT. Amino acid sequence: CASSPSGLADTQYF. The rearrangement links TRBV6-1 to TRBJ2-3; D may be TRBD2 (5 bases). Trimming removed 6 bases at V and 4 bases at J, with 14 bases between. Germline V CDR1 and CDR2: MNHNS, SASEGT. CDR3 length: 14 residues.

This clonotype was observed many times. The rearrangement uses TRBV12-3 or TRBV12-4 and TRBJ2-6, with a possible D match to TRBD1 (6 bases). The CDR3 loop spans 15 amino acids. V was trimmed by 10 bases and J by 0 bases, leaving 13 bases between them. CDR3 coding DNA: TGTGCCACCCAGGGGTTACTCTCTGGGGCCAACGTCCTGACTTTC. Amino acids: CATQGLLSGANVLTF.

The CDR3 region has the DNA TGCAGTGCTAGAGCAACAACTCTCCAAGAGACCCAGTACTTC. This encodes CSARATTLQETQYF. V gene TRBV20-1 combines with J gene TRBJ2-5; no firm D call. The CDR3 extends over 14 amino acids. The germline gives CDR1 DFQATT, CDR2 SNEGSKA (reference sequence). V lost 1 base, J lost 1 base, and 10 bases lay in between.

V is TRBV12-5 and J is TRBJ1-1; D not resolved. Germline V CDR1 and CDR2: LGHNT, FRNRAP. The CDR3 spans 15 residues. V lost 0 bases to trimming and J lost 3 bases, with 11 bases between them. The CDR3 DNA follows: TGTGCTAGTGGTTTGGTACATGGCAGCTACACTGAAGCTTTCTTT. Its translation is CASGLVHGSYTEAFF.

CDR3 protein: CASSYSSSGNTIYF. The DNA for the CDR3 is TGTGCCAGCAGTTACTCTAGCTCTGGAAACACCATATATTTT. The rearrangement uses TRBV6-5 and TRBJ1-3, with D hard to call. Germline-derived CDR1 and CDR2 are MNHEY and SVGAGI. Trimming removed 0 bases at V and 0 bases at J, with 3 bases between. The CDR3 length is 14 residues.

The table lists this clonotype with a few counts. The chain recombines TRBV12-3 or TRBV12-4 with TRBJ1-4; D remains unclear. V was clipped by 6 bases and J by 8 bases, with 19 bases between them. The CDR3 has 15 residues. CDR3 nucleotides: TGTGCCAGCAGATCGAATCCGGGAATCGGCGAAAAACTGTTTTTT. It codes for CASRSNPGIGEKLFF.

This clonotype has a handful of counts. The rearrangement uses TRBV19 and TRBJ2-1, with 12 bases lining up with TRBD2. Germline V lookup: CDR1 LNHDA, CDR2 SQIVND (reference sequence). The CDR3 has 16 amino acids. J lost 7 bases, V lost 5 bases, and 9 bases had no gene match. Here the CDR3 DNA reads TGTGCCAGTAGTGGAGGCTCACTAGCGGGGGGAAATGAGCAGTTCTTC. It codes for CASSGGSLAGGNEQFF.

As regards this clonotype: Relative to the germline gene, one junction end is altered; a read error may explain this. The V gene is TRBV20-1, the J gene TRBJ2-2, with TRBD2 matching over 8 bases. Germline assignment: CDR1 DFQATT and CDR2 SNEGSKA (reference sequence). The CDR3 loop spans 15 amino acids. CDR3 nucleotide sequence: TGCAGTGCAAGAGAGCGGGGGTCGAACACCGGGGAGCTGTTTTTT. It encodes CSARERGSNTGELFF.

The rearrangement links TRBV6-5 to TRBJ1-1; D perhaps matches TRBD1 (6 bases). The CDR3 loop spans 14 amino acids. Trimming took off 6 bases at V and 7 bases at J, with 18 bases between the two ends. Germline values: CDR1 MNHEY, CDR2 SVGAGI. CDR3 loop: CASSYPGAPGEAFF. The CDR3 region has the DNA TGTGCCAGCAGCTATCCAGGGGCCCCAGGTGAAGCTTTCTTT.

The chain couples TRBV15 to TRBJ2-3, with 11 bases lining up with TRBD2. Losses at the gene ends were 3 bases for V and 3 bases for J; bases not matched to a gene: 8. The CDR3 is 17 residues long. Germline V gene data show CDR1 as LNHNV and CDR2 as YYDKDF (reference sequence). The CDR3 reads CATSRGSGGAATDTQYF. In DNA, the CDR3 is TGTGCCACCAGCAGGGGTAGCGGGGGGGCCGCGACAGATACGCAGTATTTT.

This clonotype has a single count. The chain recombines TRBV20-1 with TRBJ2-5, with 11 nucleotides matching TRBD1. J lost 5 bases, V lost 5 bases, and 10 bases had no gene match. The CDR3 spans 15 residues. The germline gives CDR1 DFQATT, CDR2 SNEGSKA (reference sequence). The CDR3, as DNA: TGCAGTGCTGGATACGGACAGGGGGCAGGGGAGACCCAGTACTTC. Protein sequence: CSAGYGQGAGETQYF.

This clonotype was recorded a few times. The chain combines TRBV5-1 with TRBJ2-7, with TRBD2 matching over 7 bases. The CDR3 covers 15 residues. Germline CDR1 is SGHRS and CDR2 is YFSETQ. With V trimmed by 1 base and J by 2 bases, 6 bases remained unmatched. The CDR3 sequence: CASSLRSGATYEQYF. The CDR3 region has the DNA TGCGCCAGCAGCTTGAGGAGCGGGGCCACCTACGAGCAGTACTTC. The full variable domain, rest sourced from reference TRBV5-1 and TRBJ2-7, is KAGVTQTPRYLIKTRGQQVTLSCSPISGHRSVSWYQQTPGQGLQFLFEYFSETQRNKGNFPGRFSGRQFSNSRSEMNVSTLELGDSALYLCASSLRSGATYEQYFGPGTRLTVT.

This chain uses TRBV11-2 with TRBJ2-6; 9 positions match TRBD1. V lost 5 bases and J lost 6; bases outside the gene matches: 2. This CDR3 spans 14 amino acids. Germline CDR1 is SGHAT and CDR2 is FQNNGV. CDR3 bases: TGTGCCAGCAGCCGGGACAGGGCGGCCAACGTCCTGACTTTC. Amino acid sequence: CASSRDRAANVLTF.

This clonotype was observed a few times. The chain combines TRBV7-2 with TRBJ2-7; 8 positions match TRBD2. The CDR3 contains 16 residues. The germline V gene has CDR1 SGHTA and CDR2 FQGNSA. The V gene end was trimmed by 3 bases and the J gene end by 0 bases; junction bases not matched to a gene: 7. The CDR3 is CASSFPGLGNSYEQYF. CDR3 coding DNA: TGTGCCAGCAGCTTTCCGGGACTAGGGAACTCCTACGAGCAGTACTTC.

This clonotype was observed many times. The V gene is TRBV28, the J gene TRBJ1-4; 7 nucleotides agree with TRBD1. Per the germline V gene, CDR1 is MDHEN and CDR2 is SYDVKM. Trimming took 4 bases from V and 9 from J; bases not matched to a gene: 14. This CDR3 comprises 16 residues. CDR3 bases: TGTGCCAGCAGTTCTACATCGAAGGGGGCGCAGAAAAAACTGTTTTTT. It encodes CASSSTSKGAQKKLFF.

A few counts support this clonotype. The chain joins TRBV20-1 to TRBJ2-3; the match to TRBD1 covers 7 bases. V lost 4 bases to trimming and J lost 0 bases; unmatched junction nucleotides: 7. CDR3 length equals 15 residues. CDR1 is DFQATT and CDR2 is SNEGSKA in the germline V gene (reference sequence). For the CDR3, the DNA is TGCAGTGCTAAGCGACAGGGCCGAAGCACAGATACGCAGTATTTT. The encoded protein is CSAKRQGRSTDTQYF.

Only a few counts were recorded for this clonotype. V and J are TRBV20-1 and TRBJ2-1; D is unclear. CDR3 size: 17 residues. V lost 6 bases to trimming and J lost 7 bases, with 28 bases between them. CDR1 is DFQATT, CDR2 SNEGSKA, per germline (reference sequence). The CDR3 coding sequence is TGCAGTGCCCAACCAACACTACACGGTCTCATTTGGAATGAGCAGTTCTTC. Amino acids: CSAQPTLHGLIWNEQFF.

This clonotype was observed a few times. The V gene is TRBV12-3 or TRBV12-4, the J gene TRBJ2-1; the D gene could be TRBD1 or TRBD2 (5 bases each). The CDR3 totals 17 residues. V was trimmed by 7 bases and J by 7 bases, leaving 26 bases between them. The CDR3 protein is CASTIARDPRAWNEQFF. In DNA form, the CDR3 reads TGTGCCAGCACAATAGCACGGGACCCCCGGGCTTGGAATGAGCAGTTCTTC.

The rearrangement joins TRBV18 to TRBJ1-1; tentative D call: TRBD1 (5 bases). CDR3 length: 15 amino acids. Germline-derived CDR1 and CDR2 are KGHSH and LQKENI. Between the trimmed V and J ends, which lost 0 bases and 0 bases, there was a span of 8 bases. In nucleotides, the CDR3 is TGTGCCAGCTCACCACCGGACATACTGAACACTGAAGCTTTCTTT. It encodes CASSPPDILNTEAFF.

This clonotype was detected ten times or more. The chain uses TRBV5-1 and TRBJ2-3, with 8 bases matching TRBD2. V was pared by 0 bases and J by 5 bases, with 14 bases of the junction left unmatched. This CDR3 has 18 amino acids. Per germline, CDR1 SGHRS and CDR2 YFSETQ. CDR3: CASSLEWGLGPVGDTQYF. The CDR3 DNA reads TGCGCCAGCAGCTTGGAGTGGGGACTAGGCCCCGTAGGAGATACGCAGTATTTT. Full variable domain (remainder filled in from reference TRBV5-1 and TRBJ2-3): KAGVTQTPRYLIKTRGQQVTLSCSPISGHRSVSWYQQTPGQGLQFLFEYFSETQRNKGNFPGRFSGRQFSNSRSEMNVSTLELGDSALYLCASSLEWGLGPVGDTQYFGPGTRLTVL.

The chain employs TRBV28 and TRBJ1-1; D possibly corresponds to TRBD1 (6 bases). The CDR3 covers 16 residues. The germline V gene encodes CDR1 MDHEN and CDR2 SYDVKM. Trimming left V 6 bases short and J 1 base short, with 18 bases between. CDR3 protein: CASSLVRGWRNTEAFF. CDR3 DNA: TGTGCCAGCAGCCTCGTCAGGGGCTGGAGGAACACTGAAGCTTTCTTT. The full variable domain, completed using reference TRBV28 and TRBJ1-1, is DVKVTQSSRYLVKRTGEKVFLECVQDMDHENMFWYRQDPGLGLRLIYFSYDVKMKEKGDIPEGYSVSREKKERFSLILESASTNQTSMYLCASSLVRGWRNTEAFFGQGTRLTVV.

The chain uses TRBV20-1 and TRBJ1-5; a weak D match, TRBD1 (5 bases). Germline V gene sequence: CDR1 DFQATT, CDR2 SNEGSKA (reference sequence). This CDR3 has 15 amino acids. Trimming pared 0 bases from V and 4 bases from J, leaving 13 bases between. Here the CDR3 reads CSARDRAWGNQPQHF. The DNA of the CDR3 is TGCAGTGCTAGAGATAGGGCATGGGGGAATCAGCCCCAGCATTTT.